These 10 T cell receptor beta chains share one sample of origin, sequenced in a study of blood T cell repertoires in COVID-19. Assay used: immunoSEQ multiplex PCR; TCRdb lists only in-frame clones, some missing. This table holds 150,000 to 180,000 clones, about four fifths found once. What was sequenced was peripheral blood. The source is an older woman with acute or convalescent COVID-19.

The chain uses TRBV5-1 and TRBJ1-2; D is perhaps TRBD1 (6 bases). This CDR3 is 14 amino acids long. Germline lookup yields CDR1 SGHRS and CDR2 YFSETQ. Trimming removed 1 base from V and 8 bases from J, with 15 bases in between. CDR3 sequence reads: CASSLNAGARGYTF. The CDR3 bases are TGCGCCAGCAGCTTGAATGCGGGGGCGCGAGGCTACACCTTC.

V usage is TRBV7-2 and J usage is TRBJ1-6; 8 nucleotides match TRBD1. V lost 1 base, J lost 7 bases, and 3 bases stayed unmatched. Per germline, CDR1 SGHTA and CDR2 FQGNSA. The CDR3 is 15 residues long. The CDR3 region has the DNA TGTGCCAGCAGCTTAGGGACAGGGCGAAATTCACCCCTCCACTTT. Its translation is CASSLGTGRNSPLHF.

This chain connects TRBV7-9 to TRBJ1-6; D call uncertain. The germline gives CDR1 SEHNR, CDR2 FQNEAQ (reference sequence). CDR3 length equals 15 residues. V lost 5 bases and J 6 bases, leaving 14 bases between the germline ends. The CDR3 DNA reads TGTGCCAGCAGCCGAGCCGTGGGCGTTAATTCACCCCTCCACTTT. As protein: CASSRAVGVNSPLHF. Full variable domain (remainder filled in from reference TRBV7-9 and TRBJ1-6): DTGVSQNPRHKITKRGQNVTFRCDPISEHNRLYWYRQTLGQGPEFLTYFQNEAQLEKSRLLSDRFSAERPKGSFSTLEIQRTEQGDSAMYLCASSRAVGVNSPLHFGNGTRLTVT.

The V and J genes are TRBV7-8 and TRBJ1-2, with TRBD1 identical over 7 bases. CDR1 SGHVS and CDR2 FQNEAQ come from the germline V gene. The CDR3 is 15 amino acids. Unmatched junction bases numbered 4, after V lost 0 bases and J lost 3 bases. The chain's CDR3 is CASSLAPTGYYGYTF. DNA for the CDR3: TGTGCCAGCAGCTTAGCCCCGACAGGGTACTATGGCTACACCTTC.

This chain uses TRBV7-8 with TRBJ2-7; no firm D call. V shed 2 bases and J shed 1 base, with 18 bases lying between them. The CDR3 contains 17 residues. Germline loops: CDR1 SGHVS, CDR2 FQNEAQ. The CDR3 region has the DNA TGTGCCAGCAGCTTACGATGGGCAGGAATGGGTTCCTACGAGCAGTACTTC. Protein sequence: CASSLRWAGMGSYEQYF.

This rearrangement joins TRBV2 to TRBJ2-7; 7 bases line up with TRBD2. V trimming: 11 bases; J trimming: 2 bases; junction bases outside the gene matches: 6. CDR1 is SNHLY, CDR2 FYNNEI, per germline. CDR3 length: 12 residues. The CDR3 reads CAGGEGPYEQYF. CDR3 in DNA: TGTGCCGGGGGGGAGGGTCCCTACGAGCAGTACTTC. Looking up the rest from reference TRBV2 and TRBJ2-7 gives the full variable domain: EPEVTQTPSHQVTQMGQEVILRCVPISNHLYFYWYRQILGQKVEFLVSFYNNEISEKSEIFDDQFSVERPDGSNFTLKIRSTKLEDSAMYFCAGGEGPYEQYFGPGTRLTVT.

This clone was seen just once. At one end, the junction sequence differs from germline, possibly due to a read error. The rearrangement links TRBV9 to TRBJ1-3; 10 bases align to TRBD1. The CDR3 is 13 residues long. Per the germline V gene, CDR1 is SGDLS and CDR2 is YYNGEE. The CDR3 region has the DNA TGTGCCAGCAGCCTCCGCCCCGGGGGACAGGGGCACTTT. As protein: CASSLRPGGQGHF.

This rearrangement joins TRBV21-1 to TRBJ2-3; the table gives TRBD2 as D, unverified against the DNA. TRBV21-1 is assigned pseudogene status. The CDR3 spans 13 residues. DNA for the CDR3: TGTGCCAGAGGGAAGGAGGGCACAGATACGCAGTATTTT. It specifies CARGKEGTDTQYF.

The chain employs TRBV28 and TRBJ2-7; 7 bases are a match to TRBD1. Germline V gene data show CDR1 as MDHEN and CDR2 as SYDVKM. With V trimmed by 7 bases and J by 12 bases, 15 bases remained unmatched. The CDR3 has 13 residues. The CDR3 is CASKRSGTATVYV. The CDR3 DNA reads as TGTGCCAGCAAACGATCCGGGACAGCTACCGTGTACGTC.

The chain carries TRBV6-2 or TRBV6-3 and TRBJ2-7; 9 positions match TRBD2. With 0 bases clipped from V and 6 bases from J, the junction kept 15 bases outside the gene matches. The germline gives CDR1 MNHEY, CDR2 SVGEGT. This CDR3 spans 18 amino acids. The CDR3 protein is CASSYSALAGPWVGEQYV. The CDR3 DNA is TGTGCCAGCAGTTACTCTGCGCTAGCGGGGCCCTGGGTTGGCGAGCAGTACGTC.